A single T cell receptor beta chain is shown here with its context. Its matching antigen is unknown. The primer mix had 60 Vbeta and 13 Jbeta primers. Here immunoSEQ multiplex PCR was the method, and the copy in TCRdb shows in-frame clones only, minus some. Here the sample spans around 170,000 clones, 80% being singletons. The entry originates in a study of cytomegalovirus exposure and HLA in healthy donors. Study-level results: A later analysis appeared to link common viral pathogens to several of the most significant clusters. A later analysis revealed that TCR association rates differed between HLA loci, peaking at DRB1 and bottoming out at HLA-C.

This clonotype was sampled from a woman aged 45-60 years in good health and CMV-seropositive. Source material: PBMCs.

This chain's CDR3 is CASSILGTKTYEQYF. The CDR3 DNA reads as TGTGCCAGTAGTATTTTAGGGACAAAAACCTACGAGCAGTACTTC. J is TRBJ2-7 and V is TRBV19, with D maybe TRBD1 (6 bases). V lost 3 bases and J lost 2, with 14 bases in between. The CDR3 has 15 residues. The V gene's germline CDR1 is LNHDA and CDR2 SQIVND (reference sequence).